Below, 18 T cell receptor beta chains from the same sample are listed, as sequenced in a study of cytomegalovirus exposure and HLA in healthy donors (TCRdb year 2017). Library construction relied on the immunoSEQ multiplex PCR assay. A mixture of 60 forward primers for TCR Vbeta segments and 13 reverse primers for TCR Jbeta segments was used in the multiplex PCR. Entries here come from immuneACCESS through TCRdb and include only in-frame sequences with V and J called. Some clones fail to appear in such tables; in the studies checked, an unresolved V gene covers under half of the shortfall, and the cause of the remainder is unknown. The sample has some 200,000 clones on record, 70% to 80% of them singletons. About 2.1% of the sample is held by the ten biggest clonotypes. Material for sequencing was PBMCs. Every receptor here comes from a woman aged 25 to 45 in good health and CMV-seropositive.

This chain uses TRBV5-4 with TRBJ2-7; TRBD2 might be the D (5 bases). The CDR3 has 15 residues. Trimming took off 3 bases at V and 8 bases at J, with 21 bases between the two ends. Per the germline V gene, CDR1 is SGHNT and CDR2 is YYREEE (reference sequence). The CDR3 reads CASSSPGTTLSQQYF. The CDR3 nucleotides are TGTGCCAGCAGCTCTCCGGGAACTACTCTAAGCCAGCAGTACTTC.

The chain employs TRBV5-1 and TRBJ1-5; D may be TRBD1 (6 bases). The CDR3 is 13 amino acids. CDR1 and CDR2 (germline): SGHRS, YFSETQ. V shed 3 bases and J shed 6 bases, with 10 bases lying between them. The CDR3 DNA reads TGCGCCAGCAGCTCAGGGGACGGTCAGCCCCAGCATTTT. Its protein product is CASSSGDGQPQHF.

The CDR3 sequence is CASPRRGGSYNSPLHF. DNA of the CDR3: TGTGCCAGCCCCAGGCGGGGTGGATCCTATAATTCACCCCTCCACTTT. This chain uses TRBV5-8 with TRBJ1-6, with D unclear. CDR3 length: 16 residues. V was shortened by 7 bases and J by 1 base, with 15 bases between the two germline ends. The germline V gene encodes CDR1 SGHTS and CDR2 YDEGEE. Full variable domain (outside the CDR3, taken from reference TRBV5-8 and TRBJ1-6): EAGVTQSPTHLIKTRGQQATLRCSPISGHTSVYWYQQALGLGLQFLLWYDEGEERNRGNFPPRFSGRQFPNYSSELNVNALELEDSALYLCASPRRGGSYNSPLHFGNGTRLTVT.

The chain joins TRBV29-1 to TRBJ1-2; 9 bases agree with TRBD1. The CDR3 has 15 amino acids. Germline lookup yields CDR1 SQVTM and CDR2 ANQGSEA. Trimming at V came to 0 bases and at J to 6 bases, leaving 8 bases not matched to a gene. The CDR3 DNA reads as TGCAGCGTTGAAGATGGAACAGGGGGCGATGATGGCTACACCTTC. Residues: CSVEDGTGGDDGYTF. The full variable domain, in which reference TRBV29-1 and TRBJ1-2 provide the parts outside the CDR3, is SAVISQKPSRDICQRGTSLTIQCQVDSQVTMMFWYRQQPGQSLTLIATANQGSEATYESGFVIDKFPISRPNLTFSTLTVSNMSPEDSSIYLCSVEDGTGGDDGYTFGSGTRLTVV.

The V call is TRBV28, the J call TRBJ2-7; D is possibly TRBD1 (7 bases). Trimming pared 4 bases from V and 6 bases from J, leaving 22 bases between. The V gene's germline CDR1 is MDHEN and CDR2 SYDVKM. The CDR3 runs 16 residues. This chain's CDR3 is CASSSLEGALRPEQYF. In nucleotides, the CDR3 is TGTGCCAGCAGTTCCCTGGAGGGGGCCCTCCGTCCCGAGCAGTACTTC.

The CDR3 DNA sequence: TGTGCCAGCGGGGGACAGGGGGGCGATTCACCCCTCCACTTT. Translation gives CASGGQGGDSPLHF. V gene TRBV2 combines with J gene TRBJ1-6; 11 bases match TRBD1. V was clipped by 8 bases and J by 8 bases; unmatched bases: 5. This CDR3 contains 14 residues. The germline V gene has CDR1 SNHLY and CDR2 FYNNEI.

The rearrangement uses TRBV30 and TRBJ2-7; no clear D gene. Trimming left V 4 bases short and J 3 bases short, with 13 bases between. This CDR3 is 13 amino acids long. Germline V lookup: CDR1 GTSNPN, CDR2 SVGIG (reference sequence). CDR3 sequence reads: CAWMGAPDYEQYF. The CDR3 DNA reads TGTGCCTGGATGGGCGCACCGGACTACGAGCAGTACTTC.

V usage is TRBV4-1 and J usage is TRBJ2-1; TRBD2 agrees at 11 bases. The CDR3 spans 18 residues. Germline CDR1 and CDR2: MGHRA and YSYEKL. V dropped 1 base and J dropped 0; count of bases not matched to a gene: 5. Here the CDR3 DNA reads TGCGCCAGCAGCCAAGGTCTTAGCGGGGGGGCCTCCTACAATGAGCAGTTCTTC. This sequence encodes CASSQGLSGGASYNEQFF.

On this clone: The junction departs from the called germline gene at one end, perhaps through a read error. The chain uses TRBV7-9 and TRBJ2-7; 9 bases are shared with TRBD1. The CDR3 covers 16 residues. From germline, CDR1 is SEHNR and CDR2 FQNEAQ (reference sequence). In nucleotides, the CDR3 is TGTTCCAGCAGCTCACCCGCCGGGACAGGGAGACACGAGCAGTACTTC. Its translation: CSSSSPAGTGRHEQYF.

This clone was seen a few times. The chain is built from TRBV18 and TRBJ1-5; D is uncertain. Germline CDR1 KGHSH, CDR2 LQKENI. The CDR3 length is 14 residues. V lost 3 bases and J lost 3, with 9 bases in between. The CDR3 loop is CASSPTVTNQPQHF. The CDR3 DNA reads as TGTGCCAGCTCACCTACAGTTACCAATCAGCCCCAGCATTTT.

This chain joins TRBV23-1 and TRBJ1-5, with a possible D match to TRBD1 (6 bases). TRBV23-1 is annotated as an ORF whose role is uncertain. Deletions cut 4 bases from V and 5 bases from J, with 15 bases between. The CDR3 is made up of 15 amino acids. CDR3 protein: CASSPRRTDYQPQHF. CDR3 sequence (DNA): TGCGCCAGCAGTCCCCGGCGGACAGACTATCAGCCCCAGCATTTT.

The genes are TRBV5-1 and TRBJ1-2, with D tentatively TRBD1 (6 bases). The V gene's germline CDR1 is SGHRS and CDR2 YFSETQ. The CDR3 contains 14 residues. Trimming took off 3 bases at V and 6 bases at J, with 15 bases between the two ends. CDR3 loop: CASSSNRDIDGYTF. In DNA, the CDR3 is TGCGCCAGCAGCTCAAACAGGGATATCGATGGCTACACCTTC.

The rearrangement links TRBV6-1 to TRBJ2-5, with TRBD2 matching over 10 bases. After removal of 4 bases from V and 3 bases from J, the junction contained 2 bases not matched to a gene. The germline CDR1 and CDR2 sequences are MNHNS and SASEGT. The CDR3 loop spans 14 amino acids. The CDR3 sequence is CASSVGLAEETQYF. CDR3 nucleotides: TGTGCCAGCAGTGTTGGACTAGCGGAAGAGACCCAGTACTTC.

This chain connects TRBV4-3 to TRBJ2-3; TRBD2 matches 12 bases. Germline V gene sequence: CDR1 LGHNA, CDR2 YSLEER. CDR3 length equals 15 residues. The ends lost 2 bases at V and 8 bases at J; junction bases unmatched: 5. The CDR3 here is CASSQLAGGPTTQYF. DNA of the CDR3: TGCGCCAGCAGCCAACTAGCGGGGGGGCCTACTACGCAGTATTTT.

The rearrangement joins TRBV7-2 to TRBJ2-5; weak D call: TRBD2 (6 bases). CDR1 SGHTA and CDR2 FQGNSA come from the germline V gene. This CDR3 comprises 16 residues. V gave up 5 bases and J gave up 6 bases, with 22 bases separating them. Here the CDR3 DNA reads TGTGCCAGCAGCCCCCCGACGGGCGCGGGGAGCAAGACCCAGTACTTC. Amino acid sequence: CASSPPTGAGSKTQYF.

This clone was seen more than once but under ten times. This chain uses TRBV6-6 with TRBJ1-1, with 7 positions matching TRBD1. The CDR3 has 14 amino acids. J gave up 1 base and V 5 bases, and 4 bases lay outside the gene matches. The germline CDR1 and CDR2 sequences are MNHNY and SVGAGI (reference sequence). CDR3 amino acids: CASSLGQQNTEAFF. The CDR3 region has the DNA TGTGCCAGCAGTCTGGGACAGCAGAACACTGAAGCTTTCTTT.

V usage is TRBV5-1 and J usage is TRBJ2-7, with no clear D. This CDR3 has 12 amino acids. Trimming took 0 bases from V and 5 from J, leaving 6 bases between them. Germline loops: CDR1 SGHRS, CDR2 YFSETQ. This CDR3 is CASSLAAHEQYF. The CDR3 DNA sequence: TGCGCCAGCAGCTTGGCTGCGCACGAGCAGTACTTC.

This rearrangement joins TRBV15 to TRBJ1-4; TRBD1 matches 8 bases. CDR3 length: 16 amino acids. Germline values: CDR1 LNHNV, CDR2 YYDKDF (reference sequence). Trimming removed 2 bases from V and 5 bases from J; junction bases left unmatched: 7. In nucleotides, the CDR3 is TGTGCCACCAGCAGATACGGACAGGGTCTAAATGAAAAACTGTTTTTT. Its translation: CATSRYGQGLNEKLFF. Filled out from reference TRBV15 and TRBJ1-4, the complete variable domain reads DAMVIQNPRYQVTQFGKPVTLSCSQTLNHNVMYWYQQKSSQAPKLLFHYYDKDFNNEADTPDNFQSRRPNTSFCFLDIRSPGLGDTAMYLCATSRYGQGLNEKLFFGSGTQLSVL.